This paragraph covers one T cell receptor (beta chain) sequence. Its specificity is unknown. This entry comes from a study of T cell responses to AZD1222 COVID-19 vaccine. Findings and limits, study-wide: Regions 160-218 and 743-854 dominated among vaccine-associated CD4 TCRs spanning spike. White British people made up most donors, females outnumbered males, and clonal diversity was possibly underestimated. Just 6 or 7 people given AZD1222 tested seropositive at baseline. Recipients of two AZD1222 doses showed rising Spike-specific TCR breadth and depth.

The CDR3 has 14 residues. Germline lookup yields CDR1 MNHEY and CDR2 SMNVEV (reference sequence). Losses at the gene ends were 5 bases for V and 2 bases for J; bases not matched to a gene: 5. Generated by immunoSEQ multiplex PCR, the TCRdb table keeps only in-frame clones and is missing some. The table has 65,000 to 95,000 clones, approximately 85% seen once. This TCR came from an adult who received the AZD1222 COVID-19 vaccine. V and J are TRBV27 and TRBJ2-7, with 8 bases identical to TRBD1. This sample comprised peripheral blood, obtained 28 days after the second AZD1222 dose. CDR3 DNA sequence: TGTGCCAGCAGTGACCGGGACAGGACCTACGAGCAGTACTTC. Protein: CASSDRDRTYEQYF.